These T cell receptor beta chains were read from a single sample in a study of neoadjuvant anti-PD-1 for oral cavity cancer. TCRdb's copy holds only in-frame clones and misses some; the assay was immunoSEQ multiplex PCR. The data contain about 12,000 clones, around 58% of them seen just once; the ten biggest clones take up 12%. The source material was tumor tissue, sampled before nivolumab (anti-PD-1) treatment. These receptors were collected from a person between 40 and 85 years old with oral cavity squamous cell carcinoma. Both conserved end residues are part of each CDR3. The D gene is left open where the match is weak. Size is stated for part of the rows, as once, few or many counts, or as a class when the clone is expanded.

V gene	clone size	J gene	D gene	CDR3 DNA	CDR3 protein
TRBV6-5	few	TRBJ2-7	TRBD2	TGTGCCAGCAGTTATTCTGTAGCGGGAGACCCCTACGAGCAGTACTTC	CASSYSVAGDPYEQYF
TRBV5-4	.	TRBJ2-1	TRBD2	TGTGCCAGCAGCTCCTCACTAGCGGGAGAGGGCTCCTACAATGAGCAGTTCTTC	CASSSSLAGEGSYNEQFF
TRBV5-1	.	TRBJ2-7	TRBD1	TGCGCCAGCAGGGCGGGACAGGTCTCCTACGAGCAGTACTTC	CASRAGQVSYEQYF
TRBV19	medium-sized	TRBJ2-7	.	TGTGCCAGTAGTATCGGAGGGAGAGAGCAGTACTTC	CASSIGGREQYF
TRBV30	few	TRBJ2-2	TRBD2	TGTGCCTGGAGTGTAGCGGGAGGGGACACCGGGGAGCTGTTTTTT	CAWSVAGGDTGELFF
TRBV30	.	TRBJ2-5	.	TGTGCCTGGTCCCCCAGGGGTCGGATAGAAGAGACCCAGTACTTC	CAWSPRGRIEETQYF
TRBV30	.	TRBJ2-1	.	TGTGCCTGGAGTGTCGGTAGGGTGAACAATGAGCAGTTCTTC	CAWSVGRVNNEQFF
TRBV6-6	.	TRBJ1-3	.	TGTGCCGTTAGCAGAACTGGAAACACCATATATTTT	CAVSRTGNTIYF
TRBV29-1	.	TRBJ2-1	TRBD2	TGCAGCGTTGTGGGGAGGGCGGGGGGTGAGCAGTTCTTC	CSVVGRAGGEQFF
TRBV27	few	TRBJ2-7	TRBD2	TGTGCCAGCAGTTTATCGACCCGGGACTACTCCTACGAGCAGTACTTC	CASSLSTRDYSYEQYF
TRBV29-1	.	TRBJ2-1	TRBD2	TGCAGCGTTCTAATCCTAGCGGGAGTTGGAAATGAGCAGTTCTTC	CSVLILAGVGNEQFF
TRBV28	.	TRBJ2-7	TRBD1	TGTGCCAGCAGTTTAACCAGGGGGCTTTACGAGCAGTACTTC	CASSLTRGLYEQYF
TRBV6-9	.	TRBJ1-1	.	TGTGCCAGAGCTCTTGACCGAACCAACACTGAAGCTTTCTTT	CARALDRTNTEAFF
TRBV6-5	large	TRBJ2-3	TRBD2	TGTGCCAGCAGGTCTAGCGGGAGTACAGATACGCAGTATTTT	CASRSSGSTDTQYF
TRBV25-1	medium-sized	TRBJ1-2	.	TGTGCCAGCAGTGCAGGGGTCATTGGCTACACCTTC	CASSAGVIGYTF
TRBV10-1	.	TRBJ2-3	.	TGCGCCAGCAGTGAGTCCCTCAGTCTAGCGTCTAGCACAGATACGCAGTATTTT	CASSESLSLASSTDTQYF
TRBV5-8	.	TRBJ2-3	.	TGTGCCAGCAGCTTCACAGATACGCAGTATTTT	CASSFTDTQYF
TRBV5-6	.	TRBJ2-2	.	TGTGCCAGCAGCCTCGTCAGCGCCTACAAAGAGCTGTTTTTT	CASSLVSAYKELFF
TRBV6-1	.	TRBJ1-5	.	TGTGCCAGCAGTGAAGGGTCCCACAATCAGCCCCAGCATTTT	CASSEGSHNQPQHF
TRBV30	few	TRBJ1-2	.	TGTGCCTGGAGTGTTTTCGGGGGCGAGACCTTCTACTATGGCTACACCTTC	CAWSVFGGETFYYGYTF
TRBV5-1	.	TRBJ2-3	.	TGCGCCAGCAGCAAAGTAGGGGTGCCAGATACGCAGTATTTT	CASSKVGVPDTQYF
TRBV2	.	TRBJ2-1	.	TGTGCCACCAAAAACGTTGCTGAGCAGTTCTTC	CATKNVAEQFF
TRBV6-1	.	TRBJ2-1	.	TGTGCCAGCACCCAAGGTAGCGTGATAAACAATGAGCAGTTCTTC	CASTQGSVINNEQFF
TRBV28	.	TRBJ1-1	TRBD1	TGTGCCAGCAGTCCGGGACAGGGAAGGGGCACTGAAGCTTTCTTT	CASSPGQGRGTEAFF
TRBV6-5	.	TRBJ2-4	.	TGTGCCAGCAGTTACTCGTTCGCTCAGGTCGGGAACATTCAGTACTTC	CASSYSFAQVGNIQYF
TRBV6-1	.	TRBJ2-7	.	TGTGCCAGCACGACCACAGGGATCTCCTACGAGCAGTACTTC	CASTTTGISYEQYF
TRBV6-1	.	TRBJ2-1	.	TGTGCCAGCAGTGTCGGACAGGAGCGGGAGAATGAGCAGTTCTTC	CASSVGQERENEQFF
TRBV19	.	TRBJ2-1	.	TGTGCCAGTAACCCCCGGGGGTACAATGAGCAGTTCTTC	CASNPRGYNEQFF
TRBV9	.	TRBJ2-5	.	TGTGCCAGCAGCGTATCCCCCCGAGAGACCCAGTACTTC	CASSVSPRETQYF
TRBV7-3	.	TRBJ2-1	.	TGTGCCAGCAGCTTAGTGGGAGGCGCCTACAATGAGCAGTTCTTC	CASSLVGGAYNEQFF
TRBV4-1	.	TRBJ2-4	TRBD2	TGCGCCAGCAGCCAAGAAGGGACGGGAGGAACCAAAAACATTCAGTACTTC	CASSQEGTGGTKNIQYF
TRBV11-1	medium-sized	TRBJ2-2	TRBD2	TGTGCCAGCAGCTCTAGCGGGGTTACCGGGGAGCTGTTTTTT	CASSSSGVTGELFF
TRBV11-1	.	TRBJ2-7	.	TGTGCCAGCAGCGACCTCCTCGGTTCCTACGAGCAGTACTTC	CASSDLLGSYEQYF
TRBV5-8	.	TRBJ1-5	.	TGTGCCAGCAGCCACGGGGGGTTAAATCAGCCCCAGCATTTT	CASSHGGLNQPQHF
TRBV6-5	once	TRBJ2-5	TRBD1	TGTGCCAGCAGTTCCCAGGGGGCGAGAGAGACCCAGTACTTC	CASSSQGARETQYF
TRBV19	few	TRBJ1-2	.	TGTGCCAGTAGTATGACGGGGAGTCTCAACTATGGCTACACCTTC	CASSMTGSLNYGYTF
TRBV27	.	TRBJ2-1	.	TGTGCCAGCAGTATTAGCGGATTCAATGAGCAGTTCTTC	CASSISGFNEQFF
TRBV30	.	TRBJ2-3	TRBD1	TGTGCCTGGAACAGGGGGTGGGATACGCAGTATTTT	CAWNRGWDTQYF
TRBV19	.	TRBJ1-1	TRBD1	TGTGCCAGCCTACAGGGGGCAACCACTGAAGCTTTCTTT	CASLQGATTEAFF
TRBV5-5	.	TRBJ2-1	.	TGTGCCAGCAGCGCCAAGTTTACCGGCTACTACAATGAGCAGTTCTTC	CASSAKFTGYYNEQFF
TRBV6-5	.	TRBJ1-1	.	TGTGCCAGCAGTTGGGGGCTAGAGATGAACACTGAAGCTTTCTTT	CASSWGLEMNTEAFF
TRBV29-1	.	TRBJ2-3	TRBD2	TGCAGCGTTGAGAGGGCAAGCGGGAGATCAGATACGCAGTATTTT	CSVERASGRSDTQYF
TRBV2	.	TRBJ1-4	.	TGTGCCAGCAGGGGGGGTGTAAATGAAAAACTGTTTTTT	CASRGGVNEKLFF